This is a list of T cell receptor beta chains from one sample in a study of blood T cell repertoires in COVID-19. Clones were sequenced by immunoSEQ multiplex PCR, and TCRdb holds only the in-frame ones, with some missing. The sample contains roughly 370,000 clones, 87% of which appear only once. Sequenced sample: PBMCs or T cells enriched from blood (not recorded which). Receptor source: a woman aged 45 to 65 who had recovered from COVID-19. Each CDR3 is given with its conserved first and last residue. Each record gives: V gene, D gene, clone size, J gene, CDR3 protein, CDR3 DNA. D genes are given only for firm matches. The size entry is marked missing in some rows and otherwise reads once, few, many or a size class.

TRBV19,NA,NA,TRBJ2-6,CASSASQGSSGANVLTF,TGTGCCAGTAGTGCGTCGCAGGGAAGCTCTGGGGCCAACGTCCTGACTTTC
TRBV7-2,NA,NA,TRBJ1-6,CASSLKVSSPLHF,TGTGCCAGCAGCTTAAAGGTTAGCTCACCCCTCCACTTT
TRBV28,NA,NA,TRBJ1-4,CASSNPGGGPGEKLFF,TGTGCCAGCAGCAACCCGGGGGGGGGCCCGGGAGAAAAACTGTTTTTT
TRBV5-8,NA,once,TRBJ2-1,CASSLGVAEYNEQFF,TGTGCCAGCAGCCTGGGGGTAGCGGAGTACAATGAGCAGTTCTTC
TRBV3-1/TRBV3-2,NA,NA,TRBJ1-1,CASSLQGWPTEAFF,TGTGCCAGCAGCCTACAGGGCTGGCCCACTGAAGCTTTCTTT
TRBV3-1/TRBV3-2,TRBD1,NA,TRBJ2-3,CASSQDWTGSTDTQYF,TGTGCCAGCAGCCAAGATTGGACAGGGAGCACAGATACGCAGTATTTT
TRBV5-5,NA,NA,TRBJ2-3,CASSTVVNKDTQYF,TGTGCCAGCAGCACCGTTGTAAACAAAGATACGCAGTATTTT
TRBV6-5,TRBD2,NA,TRBJ2-5,CASTSGGAGETQYF,TGTGCCAGTACTAGCGGGGGGGCCGGAGAGACCCAGTACTTC
TRBV5-6,NA,NA,TRBJ1-2,CASSFFTLTYGYTF,TGTGCCAGCAGCTTTTTTACGCTAACCTATGGCTACACCTTC
TRBV12-3/TRBV12-4,NA,few,TRBJ1-2,CASSLGQTYGYTF,TGTGCCAGCAGTTTAGGACAAACCTATGGCTACACCTTC
TRBV3-1/TRBV3-2,NA,NA,TRBJ1-1,CASSPLTGTEAFF,TGTGCCAGCAGCCCCCTGACAGGTACCGAGGCTTTCTTT
TRBV27,NA,once,TRBJ1-1,CASSLSLSGVRAFF,TGTGCCAGCAGTTTATCTCTTTCGGGGGTCAGGGCTTTCTTT
TRBV7-8,NA,NA,TRBJ1-6,CASSSTPGGGDSPLHF,TGTGCCAGCAGCTCAACCCCGGGAGGTGGGGATTCACCCCTCCACTTT
TRBV2,NA,NA,TRBJ1-3,CASTKGQLSSGNTIYF,TGTGCCAGCACTAAAGGACAGTTAAGCTCTGGAAACACCATATATTTT